A selection of T cell receptor beta chains follows, all from one sample in a study of long-term antiretroviral therapy in people with HIV. Clones were sequenced by immunoSEQ multiplex PCR, and TCRdb holds only the in-frame ones, with some missing. The profile shows almost 30,000 clones, approximately 90% of them singletons. This specimen consisted of unsorted PBMCs, obtained 3.2 years before starting antiretroviral therapy. All receptors derive from a man aged 50 or older with HIV. Both conserved end residues are part of each CDR3. The D gene is left open where the match is weak. Clone size is stated in some rows and not others, as once, few, many or a class when expanded.

d_call	j_call	clone_size	v_call	cdr3_nt	cdr3_aa
TRBD1	TRBJ1-2	-	TRBV15	TGTGCCACCAGCAGGGACAGGGGGCTTGGCTACACCTTC	CATSRDRGLGYTF
-	TRBJ2-2	-	TRBV9	TGTGCCAGCAGCGTAGCTGTGGGGGGCAGCACCGGGGAGCTGTTTTTT	CASSVAVGGSTGELFF
-	TRBJ1-2	once	TRBV5-1	TGCGCCAGCAGCTTGGGGGACGGCTACTATGGCTACACCTTC	CASSLGDGYYGYTF
TRBD1	TRBJ2-7	-	TRBV19	TGTGCCAGTAGTAATGGACAGGGGGCCGCCTACGAGCAGTACTTC	CASSNGQGAAYEQYF
-	TRBJ2-7	-	TRBV7-2	TGTGCCAGCAGCTCCCTCAGGGCGGGGGAGCAGTACTTC	CASSSLRAGEQYF
TRBD1	TRBJ2-1	few	TRBV4-2	TGTGCCAGCAGCCAACTATCCGGACAGGGGGCTAGGCAGTTCTTC	CASSQLSGQGARQFF
-	TRBJ2-6	-	TRBV28	TGTGCCAGCAGTTTCCCAGCAGGCCTGAGGGGCTCTGGGGCCAACGTCCTGACTTTC	CASSFPAGLRGSGANVLTF
-	TRBJ1-1	-	TRBV6-1	TGTGCCAGCAGTGTTTCCCAGGGTCCCACTGAAGCTTTCTTT	CASSVSQGPTEAFF
-	TRBJ1-4	once	TRBV4-3	TGCGCCAGCAGCCAGGGGGTGGCGGAGAATGAAAAACTGTTTTTT	CASSQGVAENEKLFF
TRBD1	TRBJ1-5	-	TRBV6-5	TGTGCCAGCAGTGCGCCTGGACAGGGCAATCAGCCCCAGCATTTT	CASSAPGQGNQPQHF
-	TRBJ1-6	-	TRBV4-3	TGCGCCAGCAGCCAAGATCCGGCAGGGGCGTCACCCCTCCACTTT	CASSQDPAGASPLHF
TRBD2	TRBJ2-1	-	TRBV11-2	TGTGCCAGCAGCCTACTACTAGCGGGAGAGGTTGAGCAGTTCTTC	CASSLLLAGEVEQFF
-	TRBJ2-1	-	TRBV11-2	TGTGCCAGCAGCTTAGTGCGGGCAAGTAGGCAGTTCTTC	CASSLVRASRQFF
TRBD2	TRBJ2-3	once	TRBV5-1	TGCGCCAGCGAAGGGACTAGCGCAGATACGCAGTATTTT	CASEGTSADTQYF
-	TRBJ2-3	-	TRBV5-4	TGTGCCAGCAGCTTGTACAGGGACCCCACAGATACGCAGTATTTT	CASSLYRDPTDTQYF
-	TRBJ2-5	-	TRBV6-5	TGTGCCAGCAGGGAAGGGGCAGCACAAGAGACCCAGTACTTC	CASREGAAQETQYF
TRBD2	TRBJ2-1	-	TRBV5-1	TGCGCCAGCAGCTTGGTTCGGCTAGCGGGAGGGCGTTTGGGAAATGAGCAGTTCTTC	CASSLVRLAGGRLGNEQFF
-	TRBJ2-1	-	TRBV9	TGTGCCAGCAGCAATAGCGTTAGCTCCTACAATGAGCAGTTCTTC	CASSNSVSSYNEQFF
-	TRBJ1-2	-	TRBV27	TGTGCCAGCAGCCTGGGGGGACACGGGCCTTATGGCTACACCTTC	CASSLGGHGPYGYTF
TRBD2	TRBJ2-1	-	TRBV5-1	TGCGCCAGCAGCCCAGGTCGCGGGAGCTCCTACAATGAGCAGTTCTTC	CASSPGRGSSYNEQFF
-	TRBJ1-5	-	TRBV6-1	TGTGCCAGCAGTGAAGGAACAGGGTATCAGCCCCAGCATTTT	CASSEGTGYQPQHF
-	TRBJ2-3	-	TRBV5-4	TGTGCCAGCAGCTTGGGTGTGGCGACCGATACGCAGTATTTT	CASSLGVATDTQYF
-	TRBJ1-3	-	TRBV16	TGTGCCAGCAGCCAACTGCGTGAAGGTGCCATATATTTT	CASSQLREGAIYF
-	TRBJ2-1	-	TRBV2	TGTGCCATTAGGGCCCGCCCGGAGAGCTCCTACAATGAGCAGTTCTTC	CAIRARPESSYNEQFF
TRBD2	TRBJ2-5	-	TRBV18	TGTGCCAGCTCACCTTCCGGGACTAGCGTCAAAGAGACCCAGTACTTC	CASSPSGTSVKETQYF
-	TRBJ1-1	-	TRBV10-2	TGCGCCAGCAGTGGCGGGACTGGGGGTGCTGAAGCTTTCTTT	CASSGGTGGAEAFF